The 32 T cell receptor beta chains below all came from one sample that was sequenced in a study of monozygotic twins with inflammatory bowel disease. TCRdb reprocessed the 5' RACE reads and stores each CDR3 protein as one record, lacking DNA. The data show 300,000 to 400,000 distinct CDR3 sequences, and the top ten clones hold 2%. The sample was blood. These receptors all stem from a human donor with ulcerative colitis or Crohn's disease, or a healthy co-twin of an affected twin (not recorded which).

The rearrangement joins TRBV27 to TRBJ2-1; TCRdb's D call of TRBD1 is untestable without DNA. The germline CDR1 and CDR2 sequences are MNHEY and SMNVEV (reference sequence). The CDR3 has 16 residues. The CDR3 region is CASSDTPLNSYKEQFF.

The chain joins TRBV14 to TRBJ1-2. CDR1 SGHDN and CDR2 FVKESK come from the germline V gene. The CDR3 is 15 residues long. Here the CDR3 reads CASSQGTVWSGGYTF.

The chain uses TRBV2 and TRBJ2-3; TCRdb designates TRBD2, a call that cannot be tested without DNA. Germline assignment: CDR1 SNHLY and CDR2 FYNNEI. This CDR3 has 12 residues. The CDR3: CASRGTSGGQYF.

The chain employs TRBV5-5 and TRBJ2-7; the TRBD2 assignment by TCRdb is unverifiable without DNA. The CDR3 sequence is 14 residues long. The germline gives CDR1 SGHKS, CDR2 YYEKEE (reference sequence). CDR3 amino acids: CASSALAGMNEQYF.

The chain joins TRBV4-1 to TRBJ1-2. Germline V gene data show CDR1 as MGHRA and CDR2 as YSYEKL. The CDR3 contains 15 residues. The CDR3 protein is CASSGLGFWNYGYTF.

The genes are TRBV7-9 and TRBJ2-1; the D call from TCRdb, TRBD1, cannot be confirmed without DNA. This CDR3 comprises 14 residues. Germline CDR1 and CDR2: SEHNR and FQNEAQ (reference sequence). This chain's CDR3 is CASSLETALNQQFF.

The rearrangement uses TRBV7-3 and TRBJ2-2. Germline lookup yields CDR1 SGHTA and CDR2 FQGTGA. CDR3 length equals 12 residues. The chain's CDR3 is CASSINTGELFF.

The chain couples TRBV11-2 to TRBJ2-7. The CDR3 sequence is 13 residues long. Looked up from germline, CDR1 is SGHAT and CDR2 is FQNNGV. The CDR3 is CASSPPGSHEQYF.

The chain uses TRBV6-1 and TRBJ2-3; the TCRdb D gene call, TRBD1, has no DNA to confirm it. CDR1 and CDR2 (germline): MNHNS, SASEGT. The CDR3 length is 18 residues. The CDR3 loop reads CASSEERGPLFSTDTQYF.

V is TRBV28 and J is TRBJ2-5. The CDR3 is 15 amino acids. Germline loops: CDR1 MDHEN, CDR2 SYDVKM. CDR3: CASSSVDGDQETQYF.

This chain links TRBV11-2 with TRBJ2-1; no DNA is available, so the TRBD1 call from TCRdb remains unchecked. CDR3 size: 17 residues. Per the germline V gene, CDR1 is SGHAT and CDR2 is FQNNGV. The CDR3 loop is CASSLDPLAGARNEQFF. Based on the CDR3 plus reference TRBV11-2 and TRBJ2-1, the full variable domain is EAGVAQSPRYKIIEKRQSVAFWCNPISGHATLYWYQQILGQGPKLLIQFQNNGVVDDSQLPKDRFSAERLKGVDSTLKIQPAKLEDSAVYLCASSLDPLAGARNEQFFGPGTRLTVL.

The rearrangement joins TRBV9 to TRBJ2-3. Looked up from germline, CDR1 is SGDLS and CDR2 is YYNGEE. This CDR3 has 12 amino acids. The CDR3 sequence: CASSADTDTQYF. The variable domain in full, completed from reference TRBV9 and TRBJ2-3, reads DSGVTQTPKHLITATGQRVTLRCSPRSGDLSVYWYQQSLDQGLQFLIQYYNGEERAKGNILERFSAQQFPDLHSELNLSSLELGDSALYFCASSADTDTQYFGPGTRLTVL.

The rearrangement links TRBV5-1 to TRBJ2-7; TCRdb picks TRBD1, but there is no DNA to check that call. The length of the CDR3 is 17 residues. Per the germline V gene, CDR1 is SGHRS and CDR2 is YFSETQ. This chain's CDR3 is CASSLGPTSGDPYEQYF. Filled out from reference TRBV5-1 and TRBJ2-7, the complete variable domain reads KAGVTQTPRYLIKTRGQQVTLSCSPISGHRSVSWYQQTPGQGLQFLFEYFSETQRNKGNFPGRFSGRQFSNSRSEMNVSTLELGDSALYLCASSLGPTSGDPYEQYFGPGTRLTVT.

The chain couples TRBV27 to TRBJ2-7. From germline, CDR1 is MNHEY and CDR2 SMNVEV (reference sequence). The CDR3 consists of 15 residues. The CDR3 loop is CASRATRGTSYEQYF.

The chain couples TRBV20-1 to TRBJ2-2; TCRdb selects TRBD2, and the lack of DNA leaves this call unchecked. CDR1 and CDR2 (germline): DFQATT, SNEGSKA (reference sequence). The CDR3 extends over 14 amino acids. The CDR3 here is CSAVSGRGTGELFF.

This chain links TRBV29-1 with TRBJ2-5; TCRdb reports TRBD1, a call that lacks DNA to check it against. This CDR3 has 12 residues. CDR1 is SQVTM and CDR2 is ANQGSEA in the germline V gene. The CDR3 here is CSARDASETQYF.

V usage is TRBV7-2 and J usage is TRBJ1-2; TCRdb calls TRBD1, which cannot be checked without DNA. CDR3 length equals 14 residues. The germline V gene encodes CDR1 SGHTA and CDR2 FQGNSA. CDR3 in amino acids: CASSLEGGTYGYTF. Filled out from reference TRBV7-2 and TRBJ1-2, the complete variable domain reads GAGVSQSPSNKVTEKGKDVELRCDPISGHTALYWYRQSLGQGLEFLIYFQGNSAPDKSGLPSDRFSAERTGGSVSTLTIQRTQQEDSAVYLCASSLEGGTYGYTFGSGTRLTVV.

V gene TRBV10-3 combines with J gene TRBJ2-7. CDR3 size: 14 residues. The V gene's germline CDR1 is ENHRY and CDR2 SYGVKD. The CDR3 sequence is CAIRLSGSAYEQYF.

The CDR3 loop is CAWRTTLPTNPNYGYTF. The genes are TRBV30 and TRBJ1-2. CDR1 and CDR2 (germline): GTSNPN, SVGIG (reference sequence). The CDR3 is 17 amino acids.

The chain is built from TRBV5-1 and TRBJ1-1; the D gene TCRdb calls, TRBD1, cannot be checked with no DNA. CDR1 SGHRS and CDR2 YFSETQ come from the germline V gene. The CDR3 consists of 15 residues. CDR3 in amino acids: CASSDPRQGRNEAFF.

The V and J genes are TRBV11-3 and TRBJ2-3. The CDR3 has 12 residues. Germline CDR1 is SGHNT and CDR2 is YENEEA. The CDR3 here is CASSADSYTQYF.

This chain links TRBV7-2 with TRBJ2-3; TCRdb lists TRBD2, though no DNA is available to test this call. Per germline, CDR1 SGHTA and CDR2 FQGNSA. The CDR3 runs 15 residues. The CDR3 loop is CASSSAGTSGSTQYF.

V and J are TRBV20-1 and TRBJ2-1; the D call from TCRdb, TRBD2, cannot be confirmed without DNA. The CDR3 runs to 15 residues. Germline V gene data show CDR1 as DFQATT and CDR2 as SNEGSKA (reference sequence). The CDR3 reads CSARVRLAGGNEQFF.

The V call is TRBV20-1, the J call TRBJ2-2. The germline V gene has CDR1 DFQATT and CDR2 SNEGSKA (reference sequence). The CDR3 sequence is 15 residues long. The CDR3 spells CSARKGSYNTGELFF.

This sequence joins TRBV10-3 and TRBJ2-1; TCRdb's D gene call, TRBD2, goes unchecked for lack of DNA. This CDR3 comprises 17 residues. From germline, CDR1 is ENHRY and CDR2 SYGVKD. The CDR3 sequence is CAIMESYGTAPYNEQFF.

The chain couples TRBV10-1 to TRBJ2-3; the TRBD2 assignment by TCRdb is unverifiable without DNA. Germline CDR1 reads WNHNN; CDR2 reads SYGVQD (reference sequence). The CDR3 runs 15 residues. The CDR3 loop reads CASSEGTSGADTQYF.

The chain uses TRBV20-1 and TRBJ2-1; the D call of TRBD2 rests on TCRdb alone, since no DNA is present to check it. CDR1 and CDR2 (germline): DFQATT, SNEGSKA (reference sequence). The CDR3 runs to 16 residues. The CDR3 reads CSARGLAGGSYNEQFF.

The V call is TRBV5-1, the J call TRBJ2-7; the TRBD2 assignment by TCRdb is unverifiable without DNA. The CDR3 contains 15 residues. Looked up from germline, CDR1 is SGHRS and CDR2 is YFSETQ. The CDR3 loop is CASSIRTSGTYEQYF.

This chain connects TRBV20-1 to TRBJ2-7; there is no DNA to check the TCRdb D call of TRBD2. CDR3 length: 18 residues. Per germline, CDR1 DFQATT and CDR2 SNEGSKA (reference sequence). The CDR3 is CSAKGVAGAQGRSGEQYF.

The V call is TRBV7-9, the J call TRBJ1-4; the TCRdb call, TRBD1, lacks DNA for checking. Germline CDR1 SEHNR, CDR2 FQNEAQ (reference sequence). CDR3 size: 15 residues. The CDR3: CASSTTGATNEKLFF.

The rearrangement uses TRBV9 and TRBJ2-5; TCRdb names TRBD2, which stays unverified in the absence of DNA. Germline CDR1 is SGDLS and CDR2 is YYNGEE. The CDR3 has 16 amino acids. CDR3: CASSASQLAGKETQYF.

V is TRBV9 and J is TRBJ2-3; TCRdb selects TRBD2, and the lack of DNA leaves this call unchecked. CDR3 size: 16 residues. Germline V gene data show CDR1 as SGDLS and CDR2 as YYNGEE. The CDR3 spells CASSSGQRESTDTQYF.